The 25 T cell receptor beta chains presented below share a single source sample, sequenced in a study of CD8 T cells in Susac syndrome. Random hexamers primed reverse transcription of about 0.5 to 1 ug RNA. Each CDR3 protein is one row after TCRdb ran MiXCR on the immunoSEQ multiplex PCR reads. The sample lists about 83,000 distinct CDR3 sequences, around 96% seen once, with 0.4% to 0.45% in the top ten. The sample taken for sequencing was CD8+ T cells from PBMCs. These receptors all stem from a human donor with Susac syndrome.

The chain recombines TRBV29-1 with TRBJ2-1; a weak D match, TRBD1 (5 bases). The CDR3 consists of 12 residues. V lost 6 bases, J lost 2 bases, and 8 bases lay in between. Per germline, CDR1 SQVTM and CDR2 ANQGSEA. The CDR3 region is CSVTAAYNEQFF. CDR3 nucleotides: TGCAGCGTGACAGCAGCCTACAATGAGCAGTTCTTC.

This clonotype was detected only once. The CDR3 region is CSARDSGTGSYEQYF. CDR3 coding DNA: TGCAGTGCTAGAGACTCCGGGACAGGGTCCTACGAGCAGTACTTC. This chain joins TRBV20-1 and TRBJ2-7, with 9 bases matching TRBD1. This CDR3 is 15 amino acids long. Germline V gives CDR1 DFQATT, CDR2 SNEGSKA (reference sequence). J was trimmed by 1 base and V by 0 bases; bases with no gene match: 4.

This clonotype was seen just once. The chain uses TRBV5-1 and TRBJ2-1, with D uncertain. Trimming stripped 2 bases from V and 5 bases from J, with 8 bases between. The CDR3 consists of 13 residues. Germline V gene sequence: CDR1 SGHRS, CDR2 YFSETQ. CDR3 amino acids: CASSFTGDNEQFF. The CDR3 nucleotides read TGCGCCAGCAGCTTTACTGGAGACAATGAGCAGTTCTTC.

This clonotype has only a few counts. The J gene is TRBJ2-1, the V gene TRBV11-2; tentatively, D is TRBD1 (5 bases). This CDR3 has 14 amino acids. Germline V gene sequence: CDR1 SGHAT, CDR2 FQNNGV. Trimming took 4 bases from V and 4 from J, leaving 11 bases between them. This CDR3 is CASSSDRNYNEQFF. In DNA, the CDR3 is TGTGCCAGCAGCTCAGACAGAAATTACAATGAGCAGTTCTTC.

The chain carries TRBV7-2 and TRBJ2-3; 9 bases are a match to TRBD1. In germline, CDR1 is SGHTA, CDR2 FQGNSA. The CDR3 spans 15 residues. The V and J ends lost 2 bases and 8 bases, in that order; junction bases with no gene match: 8. CDR3 DNA: TGTGCCAGCAGCTTAAGGGGACAGGGTCTGGGTACGCAGTATTTT. Translation: CASSLRGQGLGTQYF.

This rearrangement joins TRBV20-1 to TRBJ2-1; 7 positions agree with TRBD1. The CDR3 covers 16 residues. Germline loops: CDR1 DFQATT, CDR2 SNEGSKA (reference sequence). The V and J ends lost 6 bases and 4 bases, in that order; junction bases with no gene match: 15. CDR3 nucleotides: TGCAGTGCAGAAGGGGGCCACAGCTACAGGTACAATGAGCAGTTCTTC. Translated: CSAEGGHSYRYNEQFF.

The chain carries TRBV15 and TRBJ1-5, with TRBD1 matching 10 bases. The CDR3 length is 17 residues. CDR1 and CDR2 from the germline V gene are LNHNV and YYDKDF (reference sequence). With 1 base clipped from V and 2 bases from J, the junction kept 5 bases outside the gene matches. The CDR3 sequence: CATSRGRTGGGNQPQHF. The CDR3 DNA reads as TGTGCCACCAGCAGAGGCCGGACAGGGGGAGGCAATCAGCCCCAGCATTTT.

The rearrangement links TRBV9 to TRBJ1-1; TRBD1 aligns across 9 bases. V shed 4 bases and J 5 bases; nucleotides not matched to a gene: 6. Per germline, CDR1 SGDLS and CDR2 YYNGEE. This CDR3 contains 14 residues. CDR3 loop: CASSLSGTGTEAFF. The DNA for the CDR3 is TGTGCCAGCAGCCTATCCGGGACAGGGACTGAAGCTTTCTTT.

The rearrangement links TRBV4-1 to TRBJ2-2; 9 bases agree with TRBD1. V was clipped by 0 bases and J by 8 bases; unmatched bases: 10. CDR1 is MGHRA, CDR2 YSYEKL, per germline. The CDR3 spans 17 residues. The CDR3 spells CASSQEKGQGSRGELFF. Here the CDR3 DNA reads TGCGCCAGCAGCCAAGAGAAAGGACAGGGGTCGAGAGGGGAGCTGTTTTTT.

The J gene is TRBJ2-4, the V gene TRBV30; D is possibly TRBD2 (6 bases). The CDR3 runs 13 residues. Looked up from germline, CDR1 is GTSNPN and CDR2 is SVGIG (reference sequence). V lost 0 bases and J 15 bases, leaving 18 bases between the germline ends. CDR3 DNA sequence: TGTGCCTGGAGTGTACCGGAGGGCCTAGTTGGGTACTTC. Its translation: CAWSVPEGLVGYF. Full variable domain (remainder filled in from reference TRBV30 and TRBJ2-4): SQTIHQWPATLVQPVGSPLSLECTVEGTSNPNLYWYRQAAGRGLQLLFYSVGIGQISSEVPQNLSASRPQDRQFILSSKKLLLSDSGFYLCAWSVPEGLVGYFGAGTRLSVL.

In the case of this clonotype: At one end, the junction sequence differs from germline, possibly due to a read error. The chain employs TRBV15 and TRBJ2-1; D may be TRBD1 (5 bases). This CDR3 region has 13 residues. Germline assignment: CDR1 LNHNV and CDR2 YYDKDF (reference sequence). CDR3 nucleotide sequence: TGTGCCACCAGCGGAGACAGTTTCAATGAGCAGTTCTTC. This gives the protein CATSGDSFNEQFF.

V is TRBV29-1 and J is TRBJ2-7, with D perhaps assigned TRBD1 or TRBD2 (5 bases each). Germline CDR1 is SQVTM and CDR2 is ANQGSEA. CDR3 length: 13 amino acids. Trimming stripped 3 bases from V and 6 bases from J, with 15 bases between. CDR3 DNA sequence: TGCAGCGTTGAGTCGGGACCGGCCATCGAGCAGTACTTC. This translates into CSVESGPAIEQYF.

The J gene is TRBJ1-2, the V gene TRBV19, with a possible D match to TRBD1 (6 bases). The CDR3 has 13 amino acids. The germline CDR1 and CDR2 sequences are LNHDA and SQIVND (reference sequence). The V end was cut by 5 bases, the J end by 4 bases, with 11 bases between. This CDR3 is CASSLDSPYGYTF. CDR3 nucleotides: TGTGCCAGTAGTCTGGACAGCCCCTATGGCTACACCTTC.

The gene calls are TRBV4-3 and TRBJ2-5; unclear D gene. CDR3 length: 15 residues. Looked up from germline, CDR1 is LGHNA and CDR2 is YSLEER. The germline V and J ends were trimmed by 2 bases and 5 bases, with 15 bases remaining between them. The DNA for the CDR3 is TGCGCCAGCAGCCAATTTCCGGGTCCTTCGGAGACCCAGTACTTC. Translated: CASSQFPGPSETQYF.

J is TRBJ1-1 and V is TRBV29-1, with D uncertain. The CDR3 contains 13 residues. Germline CDR1 reads SQVTM; CDR2 reads ANQGSEA. V was pared by 5 bases and J by 0 bases, with 10 bases between. The CDR3 DNA sequence: TGCAGCGTTCAGGTCCAAATGAACACTGAAGCTTTCTTT. Residues: CSVQVQMNTEAFF. The full variable domain, completed using reference TRBV29-1 and TRBJ1-1, is SAVISQKPSRDICQRGTSLTIQCQVDSQVTMMFWYRQQPGQSLTLIATANQGSEATYESGFVIDKFPISRPNLTFSTLTVSNMSPEDSSIYLCSVQVQMNTEAFFGQGTRLTVV.

The V call is TRBV12-3 or TRBV12-4, the J call TRBJ2-7; 9 nucleotides agree with TRBD2. Losses at the gene ends were 3 bases for V and 2 bases for J; bases not matched to a gene: 2. CDR3 length: 14 amino acids. The CDR3 DNA reads as TGTGCCAGCAGTTTGGCGGGAGGGGCCTACGAGCAGTACTTC. Encoded protein: CASSLAGGAYEQYF.

This chain links TRBV13 with TRBJ2-1; TRBD2 agrees at 7 bases. Per germline, CDR1 PRHDT and CDR2 FYEKMQ (reference sequence). With V trimmed by 5 bases and J by 6 bases, 10 bases remained unmatched. The CDR3 sequence is 15 residues long. For the CDR3, the DNA is TGTGCCAGCAGCCAGACTAGCTCAGAGAGCAATGAGCAGTTCTTC. As protein: CASSQTSSESNEQFF.

This chain's CDR3 is CASSVTWSINQPQHF. The DNA of the CDR3 is TGCGCCAGCAGCGTTACGTGGAGTATCAATCAGCCCCAGCATTTT. The chain employs TRBV4-3 and TRBJ1-5; D is unclear. From germline, CDR1 is LGHNA and CDR2 YSLEER. Trimming removed 5 bases from V and 3 bases from J, with 14 bases in between. The CDR3 is made up of 15 amino acids.

This clonotype was observed a single time. The chain recombines TRBV27 with TRBJ2-1, with D maybe TRBD2 (5 bases). In germline, CDR1 is MNHEY, CDR2 SMNVEV (reference sequence). The CDR3 extends over 14 amino acids. Trimming pared 2 bases from V and 7 bases from J, leaving 12 bases between. The CDR3 is CASSLGLAGNEQFF. The CDR3 DNA follows: TGTGCCAGCAGTTTAGGCCTAGCTGGGAATGAGCAGTTCTTC.

CDR3 amino acids: CASSYRDYYEQYV. The CDR3 DNA reads as TGTGCCAGCAGCTACAGGGATTACTACGAGCAGTACGTC. The chain has TRBV7-9 and TRBJ2-7; weak D call: TRBD1 (6 bases). Trimming removed 4 bases at V and 3 bases at J, with 10 bases between. CDR1 is SEHNR, CDR2 FQNEAQ, per germline (reference sequence). The CDR3 loop spans 13 amino acids.

This rearrangement joins TRBV15 to TRBJ1-1, with TRBD1 as a possible D gene (6 bases). The germline V gene encodes CDR1 LNHNV and CDR2 YYDKDF (reference sequence). CDR3 size: 14 residues. V was trimmed by 5 bases and J by 0 bases, leaving 10 bases between them. The CDR3 loop is CATSLPGVNTEAFF. The CDR3 DNA reads TGTGCCACCAGCCTGCCAGGGGTGAACACTGAAGCTTTCTTT.

This rearrangement joins TRBV3-1 to TRBJ2-7; D possibly corresponds to TRBD2 (7 bases). This CDR3 has 15 residues. V was cut by 4 bases and J by 3 bases, with 16 bases left in between. The germline V gene encodes CDR1 LGHDT and CDR2 YNNKEL (reference sequence). Here the CDR3 reads CASSPRGGGVYEQYF. The CDR3 coding sequence is TGTGCCAGCAGCCCCCGGGGAGGGGGTGTCTACGAGCAGTACTTC.

The chain is built from TRBV12-3 or TRBV12-4 and TRBJ2-7, with TRBD2 matching 7 bases. The CDR3 totals 13 residues. Germline trimming cut 3 bases from V and 5 bases from J; bases unmatched to any gene: 4. The CDR3 loop reads CASSFVREDEQYF. The CDR3 coding sequence is TGTGCCAGCAGTTTTGTCCGGGAGGACGAGCAGTACTTC.

The chain combines TRBV5-4 with TRBJ2-6; a possible D gene is TRBD1 (5 bases). V gave up 8 bases and J gave up 0 bases, with 21 bases separating them. Germline CDR1 is SGHNT and CDR2 is YYREEE (reference sequence). The CDR3 consists of 18 residues. The CDR3 spells CASSPPAQAFSGANVLTF. In nucleotides, the CDR3 is TGTGCCAGTAGTCCGCCGGCACAGGCTTTCTCTGGGGCCAACGTCCTGACTTTC.

This clonotype was observed once. The chain employs TRBV30 and TRBJ1-1, with D perhaps TRBD1 (5 bases). Germline V CDR1 and CDR2: GTSNPN, SVGIG (reference sequence). Trimming cost V 2 bases and J 1 base, with 8 bases left between them. There are 13 residues in the CDR3. CDR3 nucleotides: TGTGCCTGGAGTCGGGGGGGGAACACTGAAGCTTTCTTT. Translating it yields CAWSRGGNTEAFF.